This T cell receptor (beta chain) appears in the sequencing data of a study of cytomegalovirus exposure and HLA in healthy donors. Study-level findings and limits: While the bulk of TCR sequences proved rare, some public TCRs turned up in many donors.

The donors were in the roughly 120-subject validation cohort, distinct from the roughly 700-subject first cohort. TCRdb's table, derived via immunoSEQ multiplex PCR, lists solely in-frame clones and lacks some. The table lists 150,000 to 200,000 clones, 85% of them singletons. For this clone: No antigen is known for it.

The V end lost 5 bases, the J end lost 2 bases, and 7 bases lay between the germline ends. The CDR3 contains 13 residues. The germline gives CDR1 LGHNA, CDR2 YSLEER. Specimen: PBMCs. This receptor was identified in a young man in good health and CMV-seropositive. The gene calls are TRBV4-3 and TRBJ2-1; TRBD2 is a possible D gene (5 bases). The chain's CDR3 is CASSVGAYNEQFF. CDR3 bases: TGCGCCAGCAGCGTCGGGGCCTACAATGAGCAGTTCTTC.